This T cell receptor beta chain is from a study of beta chain features in type 1 diabetes. At the level of the study: Examination of sorted cells across all samples involved approximately 100,000,000 cells.

This clone was observed a handful of times. Its antigen is still unknown. Regarding the study as a whole: Shorter templates may be favored by PCR, equally so in patients and controls. TCRB CDR3 length was moderately but significantly reduced in all four CD4+ subsets of Type 1 diabetes patients.

The CDR3 extends over 16 amino acids. The germline V and J ends were trimmed by 4 bases and 1 base, with 16 bases remaining between them. Germline CDR1 and CDR2: SEHNR and FQNEAQ (reference sequence). Of the isolated RNA, all was reverse transcribed, and so the sequenced material was expressed TCRB transcripts. The method was immunoSEQ multiplex PCR; TCRdb's version includes in-frame clones alone and lacks a portion of them. The sample has 350,000 to 400,000 clones; less than 15% are singletons. CD4+ naive, central memory, regulatory and stem cell-like memory subsets were isolated by sorting on CD45RO/CCR7/CD25/CD127/CD95/CD27.

The sequencing input was naive CD4+ T cells from blood. The clonotype was recovered from a woman under 30 in good health. This chain links TRBV7-9 with TRBJ2-5, with D possibly TRBD2 on 5 matching bases. The CDR3 region is CASSSMTEAVQETQYF. Written as DNA, the CDR3 is TGTGCCAGCAGCTCTATGACGGAGGCCGTCCAAGAGACCCAGTACTTC.